The clone carrying this T cell receptor beta chain has just a few counts. The data belong to a study of blood T cells in healthy people across ages. V shed 5 bases and J shed 7 bases, with 17 bases lying between them. The CDR3 is made up of 14 amino acids. It was with a sample-barcoded 5' primer and a J-beta primer mix that a second PCR of roughly 7 to 12 cycles was run. TCRdb called the 5' RACE reads again in MiXCR, with one record for every CDR3 protein. The sample records some 920,000 distinct CDR3 sequences, roughly 51% being singletons. The receptor's source is a woman aged 55-69 years in good health. The sample taken for sequencing was blood. The V and J genes are TRBV12-3 or TRBV12-4 and TRBJ1-1; no definite D call. The CDR3 region is CASSRRGSGDEAFF. The CDR3 DNA reads TGTGCCAGCAGTCGACGAGGAAGCGGTGATGAAGCTTTCTTT.